The 29 T cell receptor beta chains presented below share a single source sample, sequenced in a study of human T cells and chemical hapten exposure. As for time point: patch test 1, 2 weeks after DPC sensitization. Specified treatment: therapeutic diphenylcyclopropenone sensitization with weekly scalp DPC. Each CDR3 protein is one row after TCRdb ran MiXCR on the RACE reads. The sample has fewer than 500,000 distinct CDR3 sequences, more than 4.5% seen once. The source was whole blood, collected in connection with sensitization to the hapten diphenylcyclopropenone (DPC). The receptors originated from a woman in her forties or fifties with alopecia areata. Some clones in this sample may be carry-over from other donors' samples.

Ten or more counts support this clonotype. The gene calls are TRBV20-1 and TRBJ2-6, with 9 bases identical to TRBD2. Germline V gene lookup returns CDR1 DFQATT and CDR2 SNEGSKA (reference sequence). The CDR3 totals 15 residues. V lost 6 bases to trimming and J lost 3 bases; unmatched junction nucleotides: 6. CDR3 amino acids: CSAERGAGGANVLTF. The CDR3 DNA reads TGCAGTGCCGAGCGGGGGGCTGGTGGGGCCAACGTCCTGACTTTC.

The V call is TRBV6-6, the J call TRBJ2-1; the match to TRBD2 covers 7 bases. Germline CDR1 MNHNY, CDR2 SVGAGI (reference sequence). This CDR3 region has 15 residues. Unmatched junction bases numbered 8, after V lost 4 bases and J lost 5 bases. Written as DNA, the CDR3 is TGTGCCAGCAGTTTACGGGGGGTTTCAAACAATGAGCAGTTCTTC. It encodes CASSLRGVSNNEQFF.

This clonotype was found many times. V and J are TRBV30 and TRBJ2-1; a possible D gene is TRBD1 (6 bases). V was cut by 0 bases and J by 4 bases, with 13 bases left in between. Germline V gene data show CDR1 as GTSNPN and CDR2 as SVGIG (reference sequence). The CDR3 totals 15 residues. CDR3 DNA: TGTGCCTGGAGTGTACCGGGACACGGATACAATGAGCAGTTCTTC. Its protein product is CAWSVPGHGYNEQFF. Full variable domain (missing parts from reference TRBV30 and TRBJ2-1): SQTIHQWPATLVQPVGSPLSLECTVEGTSNPNLYWYRQAAGRGLQLLFYSVGIGQISSEVPQNLSASRPQDRQFILSSKKLLLSDSGFYLCAWSVPGHGYNEQFFGPGTRLTVL.

This clonotype was counted ten times or more. The chain carries TRBV3-1 and TRBJ1-4; D gene ambiguous. This CDR3 has 15 amino acids. CDR1 and CDR2 from the germline V gene are LGHDT and YNNKEL (reference sequence). The V end was cut by 1 base, the J end by 0 bases, with 6 bases between. CDR3 in DNA: TGTGCCAGCAGCCAAGGTACAGCAACTAATGAAAAACTGTTTTTT. Translation: CASSQGTATNEKLFF. Full variable domain (rest looked up from reference TRBV3-1 and TRBJ1-4): DTAVSQTPKYLVTQMGNDKSIKCEQNLGHDTMYWYKQDSKKFLKIMFSYNNKELIINETVPNRFSPKSPDKAHLNLHINSLELGDSAVYFCASSQGTATNEKLFFGSGTQLSVL.

This clonotype showed up many times. The rearrangement links TRBV12-3 or TRBV12-4 to TRBJ1-5; D is undetermined. The CDR3 contains 14 residues. Trimming took off 1 base at V and 3 bases at J, with 7 bases between the two ends. The CDR3 here is CASSLGPYNQPQHF. DNA for the CDR3: TGTGCCAGCAGTTTAGGGCCATACAATCAGCCCCAGCATTTT.

This clonotype turned up a few times. The genes are TRBV7-2 and TRBJ2-1; no firm D call. Trimming removed 1 base from V and 7 bases from J, with 11 bases in between. CDR1 and CDR2 (germline): SGHTA, FQGNSA. The CDR3 is 14 residues long. The CDR3 coding sequence is TGTGCCAGCAGCTTAGACGGAGCGCGGAATGAGCAGTTCTTC. Its protein product is CASSLDGARNEQFF.

This clonotype was seen ten or more times. The chain combines TRBV11-1 with TRBJ2-3; the D is unclear. Germline V gene data show CDR1 as SGHAT and CDR2 as FQDESV (reference sequence). This CDR3 has 13 amino acids. V lost 2 bases and J 2 bases, leaving 5 bases between the germline ends. The CDR3 region has the DNA TGTGCCAGCAGCTTATACCACACAGATACGCAGTATTTT. Its translation: CASSLYHTDTQYF.

This clonotype was counted at least ten times. The V call is TRBV7-2, the J call TRBJ2-7; maybe TRBD1 (5 bases). This CDR3 spans 15 amino acids. V lost 7 bases and J lost 7, with 23 bases in between. Per the germline V gene, CDR1 is SGHTA and CDR2 is FQGNSA. The DNA for the CDR3 is TGTGCCAGCACCCGAAACCCCTTGGTTACAGGAGAGCAGTACTTC. Translated, it gives CASTRNPLVTGEQYF.

J is TRBJ2-4 and V is TRBV18, with D perhaps given as TRBD1 or TRBD2 (5 bases each). This CDR3 is built from 17 residues. Trimming pared 1 base from V and 0 bases from J, leaving 13 bases between. In germline, CDR1 is KGHSH, CDR2 LQKENI. The DNA for the CDR3 is TGTGCCAGCTCACCACGCACCGGGGCGCAAGCCAAAAACATTCAGTACTTC. It is translated as CASSPRTGAQAKNIQYF.

This clonotype was counted many times. This chain connects TRBV6-5 to TRBJ1-3, with 9 bases lining up with TRBD1. With V trimmed by 2 bases and J by 4 bases, 3 bases remained unmatched. The CDR3 extends over 15 amino acids. Germline CDR1 reads MNHEY; CDR2 reads SVGAGI. This CDR3 reads CASSYRGTGGNTIYF. The CDR3, as DNA: TGTGCCAGCAGTTACAGGGGGACAGGGGGAAACACCATATATTTT.

The table lists this clonotype with a few counts. This chain links TRBV5-1 with TRBJ2-5; 9 positions agree with TRBD2. The trim removed 1 base at V and 2 bases at J, leaving 9 bases unmatched. Germline V CDR1 and CDR2: SGHRS, YFSETQ. The CDR3 extends over 17 amino acids. The CDR3 here is CASSLLWLAGKQETQYF. CDR3 in DNA: TGCGCCAGCAGCTTGCTTTGGCTAGCGGGAAAGCAAGAGACCCAGTACTTC.

This clonotype was seen a handful of times. The V and J genes are TRBV24-1 and TRBJ2-3; D is perhaps TRBD1 (6 bases). The V end was cut by 4 bases, the J end by 6 bases, with 10 bases between. CDR1 KGHDR and CDR2 SFDVKD come from the germline V gene. The CDR3 is 13 amino acids. CDR3 loop: CATSERTVDTQYF. CDR3 nucleotides: TGTGCCACCAGTGAAAGGACAGTCGATACGCAGTATTTT.

In this sample, this clonotype turned up a few times. The rearrangement uses TRBV6-1 and TRBJ1-1; the match to TRBD1 covers 7 bases. The germline CDR1 and CDR2 sequences are MNHNS and SASEGT. The CDR3 loop spans 18 amino acids. V lost 6 bases to trimming and J lost 3 bases; unmatched junction nucleotides: 19. CDR3 bases: TGTGCCAGCAGGGGGCCTGAGGGCCGGGACAGTCTGCACACTGAAGCTTTCTTT. Protein sequence: CASRGPEGRDSLHTEAFF.

The gene calls are TRBV10-2 and TRBJ1-6; D is uncertain. Germline V gives CDR1 WSHSY, CDR2 SAAADI. The CDR3 sequence is 14 residues long. Between the trimmed V and J ends, which lost 0 bases and 4 bases, there was a span of 4 bases. CDR3 nucleotide sequence: TGCGCCAGCAGTGAGTCCCGGTATAATTCACCCCTCCACTTT. It encodes CASSESRYNSPLHF.

This clonotype was observed a few times. The rearrangement uses TRBV12-3 or TRBV12-4 and TRBJ1-2; D gene unclear. The V gene lost 3 bases and the J gene lost 3 bases, with 14 bases spanning the gap. The length of the CDR3 is 15 residues. The CDR3 region is CASSFSAGLYYGYTF. CDR3 in DNA: TGTGCCAGCAGTTTCTCTGCAGGCCTCTACTATGGCTACACCTTC.

V and J are TRBV6-1 and TRBJ2-7, with D possibly called TRBD1 or TRBD2 (5 bases each). Germline CDR1 and CDR2: MNHNS and SASEGT. The CDR3 has 14 residues. V lost 11 bases, J lost 1 base, and 18 bases lay in between. The CDR3, as DNA: TGTGCCTCCCGGGAAGGGGCTGGGTCCTACGAGCAGTACTTC. Translated: CASREGAGSYEQYF.

This sequence joins TRBV20-1 and TRBJ2-3; TRBD2 agrees at 12 bases. The CDR3 totals 19 residues. Losses at the gene ends were 3 bases for V and 1 base for J; bases not matched to a gene: 14. Germline lookup yields CDR1 DFQATT and CDR2 SNEGSKA (reference sequence). The CDR3 sequence: CSASLRGLAGGPGTDTQYF. The CDR3 DNA reads as TGCAGTGCTAGCCTCCGTGGCCTAGCGGGGGGGCCTGGCACAGATACGCAGTATTTT.

This clonotype has at least ten counts. The rearrangement links TRBV4-2 to TRBJ1-2; D unresolved. Germline V gene data show CDR1 as LGHNA and CDR2 as YNFKEQ. The ends were cut back, 1 base at V and 2 bases at J, with 11 bases in the middle. There are 15 residues in the CDR3. The CDR3 reads CASSQGPDQNYGYTF. CDR3 sequence (DNA): TGTGCCAGCAGCCAAGGTCCAGACCAGAACTATGGCTACACCTTC.

This clonotype has a count of ten or more. The gene calls are TRBV29-1 and TRBJ2-2, with D unresolved. The CDR3 covers 15 residues. Trimming stripped 1 base from V and 3 bases from J, with 12 bases between. Looked up from germline, CDR1 is SQVTM and CDR2 is ANQGSEA. CDR3: CSVEGPPTHTGELFF. For the CDR3, the DNA is TGCAGCGTTGAAGGCCCTCCGACGCACACCGGGGAGCTGTTTTTT.

This clonotype was counted ten times or more. This chain links TRBV9 with TRBJ2-1; TRBD2 matches at 8 bases. There are 18 residues in the CDR3. J gave up 0 bases and V 0 bases, and 8 bases lay outside the gene matches. Germline loops: CDR1 SGDLS, CDR2 YYNGEE. This CDR3 reads CASSVAASGPSSYNEQFF. The CDR3 coding sequence is TGTGCCAGCAGCGTAGCCGCTAGCGGGCCAAGCTCCTACAATGAGCAGTTCTTC.

The chain is built from TRBV20-1 and TRBJ1-3, with TRBD1 identical over 7 bases. The CDR3 extends over 15 amino acids. Unmatched junction bases numbered 6, after V lost 2 bases and J lost 2 bases. The germline V gene encodes CDR1 DFQATT and CDR2 SNEGSKA (reference sequence). The CDR3 DNA reads as TGCAGTGCTAGAAAGGGGGCAAACGCTGGAAACACCATATATTTT. Encoded protein: CSARKGANAGNTIYF.

This clonotype was counted many times. The CDR3: CASTKPTFTDTQYF. The DNA for the CDR3 is TGTGCCAGCACCAAACCCACTTTCACAGATACGCAGTATTTT. This chain uses TRBV28 with TRBJ2-3; D is unclear. CDR1 and CDR2 (germline): MDHEN, SYDVKM. The CDR3 loop spans 14 amino acids. Trimming shortened V by 7 bases and J by 2 bases, and 13 bases separated the two germline ends.

This clonotype was counted only a few times. The CDR3 bases are TGTGCCAGCAGTTACCCTCTCGGACAGGGTCCTTATGGCTACACCTTC. This codes for CASSYPLGQGPYGYTF. This chain links TRBV12-3 or TRBV12-4 with TRBJ1-2, with 8 bases identical to TRBD1. The CDR3 contains 16 residues. The V segment lost 4 bases and the J segment 5 bases; nucleotides outside the gene matches: 12.

This clonotype was recorded at least ten times. J is TRBJ2-3 and V is TRBV11-3, with D possibly being TRBD1 (7 bases). Germline V gene lookup returns CDR1 SGHNT and CDR2 YENEEA. The CDR3 is made up of 15 amino acids. V was shortened by 5 bases and J by 4 bases, with 16 bases between the two germline ends. CDR3 region: CASSAQGTEADTQYF. Here the CDR3 DNA reads TGTGCCAGCAGCGCACAGGGGACTGAGGCAGATACGCAGTATTTT.

V and J are TRBV27 and TRBJ1-1, with D unclear. Trimming took 6 bases from V and 2 from J, leaving 16 bases between them. Germline V gene sequence: CDR1 MNHEY, CDR2 SMNVEV (reference sequence). This CDR3 has 15 amino acids. In DNA form, the CDR3 reads TGTGCCAGCAGCCCAGTAGGCGGGGTTAACACTGAAGCTTTCTTT. This sequence encodes CASSPVGGVNTEAFF.

The sample holds many counts of this clonotype. The chain combines TRBV21-1 with TRBJ1-1; the table assigns TRBD1, which was not confirmed against the DNA. TRBV21-1 constitutes a pseudogene. The CDR3 is 15 residues long. In nucleotides, the CDR3 is TGTGCCAGCAGCAAATTGAGGGGGAAGGGGACTGAAGCTTTCTTT. Residues: CASSKLRGKGTEAFF.

There are many counts of this clonotype. The chain employs TRBV11-2 and TRBJ1-1, with D possibly matching TRBD1 (5 bases). Trimming cost V 1 base and J 7 bases, with 10 bases left between them. This CDR3 comprises 13 residues. Germline loops: CDR1 SGHAT, CDR2 FQNNGV. CDR3 coding DNA: TGTGCCAGCAGCTTAGGGGGTAGGGGTGAAGCTTTCTTT. Protein product: CASSLGGRGEAFF.

In this sample, this clonotype turned up a few times. The V and J genes are TRBV5-1 and TRBJ2-2; 12 nucleotides align to TRBD2. CDR1 is SGHRS and CDR2 is YFSETQ in the germline V gene. There are 17 residues in the CDR3. V was clipped by 4 bases and J by 6 bases; unmatched bases: 10. The CDR3 bases are TGCGCCAGCAGCCCGCACCATCTAGCGGGAGGGCCCGGGGAGCTGTTTTTT. Translated, it gives CASSPHHLAGGPGELFF.

In its sample, this clonotype was seen many times. V and J are TRBV29-1 and TRBJ2-7; TRBD1 is a possible D gene (6 bases). V lost 5 bases and J 0 bases, leaving 11 bases between the germline ends. This CDR3 region has 13 residues. The germline CDR1 and CDR2 sequences are SQVTM and ANQGSEA. The chain's CDR3 is CSVRDINSYEQYF. As DNA, the CDR3 is TGCAGCGTTCGGGACATAAACTCCTACGAGCAGTACTTC.